The 31 T cell receptor beta chains in this list originate from one sample, sequenced in a study of follicular helper T cells after annual influenza vaccination. Produced via immunoSEQ multiplex PCR; TCRdb's table is partial and in-frame only. The table has about 9,400 clones, 70% to 85% seen once; the top ten hold less than 2%. Time point given: 2015-2016 season, pre-vaccination. The source was CXCR5+ CD38- circulating T follicular helper cells from blood, collected on the day of influenza vaccination. This sample's subset: circulating Tfh, non-naive CD4+CXCR5+PD-1+ (ICOS+CD38+ or ICOS-CD38-). Every receptor here comes from an adult who received the influenza vaccine.

This chain joins TRBV4-1 and TRBJ2-1, with D possibly matching TRBD2 (5 bases). Germline V gene data show CDR1 as MGHRA and CDR2 as YSYEKL. The V end lost 0 bases, the J end lost 9 bases, and 15 bases lay between the germline ends. The CDR3 length is 15 residues. CDR3 region: CASSQDSASRSEQFF. CDR3 sequence (DNA): TGCGCCAGCAGCCAAGATTCGGCTAGCAGAAGTGAGCAGTTCTTC.

This clone was counted once. The chain links TRBV7-3 to TRBJ2-2; TRBD1 might be the D (6 bases). Germline CDR1 is SGHTA and CDR2 is FQGTGA. With 1 base removed from V and 6 bases from J, the gap between germline ends came to 9 bases. The CDR3 runs to 14 residues. The CDR3 is CASSLRGGAGELFF. DNA for the CDR3: TGTGCCAGCAGCTTAAGAGGGGGTGCCGGGGAGCTGTTTTTT.

The rearrangement links TRBV10-2 to TRBJ2-7, with 9 positions matching TRBD1. J lost 5 bases, V lost 4 bases, and 3 bases had no gene match. The CDR3 runs 13 residues. CDR1 and CDR2 from the germline V gene are WSHSY and SAAADI. The CDR3 DNA is TGCGCCAGCAGTGGCGGGACAGGGAACGAGCAGTACTTC. Translation gives CASSGGTGNEQYF.

V and J are TRBV5-1 and TRBJ1-1; TRBD1 is a possible D gene (6 bases). CDR3 length: 13 residues. The germline V and J ends were trimmed by 4 bases and 4 bases, with 11 bases remaining between them. Germline values: CDR1 SGHRS, CDR2 YFSETQ. The DNA for the CDR3 is TGCGCCAGCAGCGGGGGGGCGGCCACTGAAGCTTTCTTT. Its protein is CASSGGAATEAFF. The full variable domain, rest sourced from reference TRBV5-1 and TRBJ1-1, is KAGVTQTPRYLIKTRGQQVTLSCSPISGHRSVSWYQQTPGQGLQFLFEYFSETQRNKGNFPGRFSGRQFSNSRSEMNVSTLELGDSALYLCASSGGAATEAFFGQGTRLTVV.

The V call is TRBV11-1, the J call TRBJ1-3; 7 bases are shared with TRBD1. The junction had 11 bases not matched to a gene; V was cut back by 5 bases and J by 4 bases. CDR3 length: 16 amino acids. The germline V gene encodes CDR1 SGHAT and CDR2 FQDESV (reference sequence). The CDR3 sequence: CASSMGQLRSGNTIYF. CDR3 bases: TGTGCCAGCAGCATGGGACAGCTGAGGTCCGGAAACACCATATATTTT.

This chain joins TRBV28 and TRBJ2-6; D is ambiguous. This CDR3 contains 13 residues. Trimming cost V 6 bases and J 1 base, with 4 bases left between them. CDR1 and CDR2 (germline): MDHEN, SYDVKM. CDR3 sequence: CASRGSGANVLTF. In nucleotides, the CDR3 is TGTGCCAGCAGAGGGTCTGGGGCCAACGTCCTGACTTTC.

The genes are TRBV5-6 and TRBJ1-1; D might be TRBD1 (6 bases). Trimming took 1 base from V and 5 from J, leaving 12 bases between them. CDR3 size: 14 residues. CDR1 and CDR2 (germline): SGHDT, YYEEEE. CDR3 region: CASSLPGELTEAFF. In DNA form, the CDR3 reads TGTGCCAGCAGCTTGCCAGGGGAATTAACTGAAGCTTTCTTT.

The chain employs TRBV30 and TRBJ2-4; unclear D gene. This CDR3 spans 14 amino acids. Trimming shortened V by 1 base and J by 0 bases, and 7 bases separated the two germline ends. Germline loops: CDR1 GTSNPN, CDR2 SVGIG (reference sequence). The CDR3 DNA reads as TGTGCCTGGAGTGGACAACTAGCCAAAAACATTCAGTACTTC. It yields the protein CAWSGQLAKNIQYF.

This chain connects TRBV6-4 to TRBJ1-2, with 10 positions matching TRBD1. The CDR3 spans 13 residues. Germline V gene sequence: CDR1 MRHNA, CDR2 SNTAGT. Trimming at V came to 7 bases and at J to 10 bases, leaving 9 bases not matched to a gene. CDR3 coding DNA: TGTGCCAGCAAAGGCGGGACAGGGGAGAACTACACCTTC. Translated: CASKGGTGENYTF.

This rearrangement joins TRBV7-3 to TRBJ2-5; D may be TRBD2 (5 bases). Germline V gene sequence: CDR1 SGHTA, CDR2 FQGTGA. V lost 5 bases and J 4 bases, leaving 14 bases between the germline ends. CDR3 length: 14 residues. CDR3 sequence (DNA): TGTGCCAGCAGCCGGGGTCCGAGGCCAGAGACCCAGTACTTC. Translation gives CASSRGPRPETQYF.

The chain joins TRBV7-9 to TRBJ2-1, with unresolved D. V shed 1 base and J shed 10 bases, with 11 bases lying between them. The length of the CDR3 is 13 residues. Germline V gene data show CDR1 as SEHNR and CDR2 as FQNEAQ (reference sequence). The CDR3 coding sequence is TGTGCCAGCAGCTTAGGGCCGGAGTACGAGCAGTTCTTC. It yields the protein CASSLGPEYEQFF.

The chain carries TRBV6-1 and TRBJ2-3; perhaps D is TRBD1 or TRBD2 (5 bases each). Germline V gene sequence: CDR1 MNHNS, CDR2 SASEGT. The CDR3 runs 13 residues. V lost 9 bases and J 6 bases, leaving 16 bases between the germline ends. The CDR3 protein is CARGADWGDTQYF. As DNA, the CDR3 is TGTGCCAGAGGGGCGGACTGGGGGGATACGCAGTATTTT.

The chain employs TRBV30 and TRBJ2-4; weak D call: TRBD2 (6 bases). The CDR3 is 14 amino acids. Germline-derived CDR1 and CDR2 are GTSNPN and SVGIG (reference sequence). V lost 0 bases, J lost 7 bases, and 13 bases lay in between. DNA of the CDR3: TGTGCCTGGAGTGTGGGCTCGGGGAGGAACATTCAGTACTTC. Encoded protein: CAWSVGSGRNIQYF.

This chain links TRBV10-3 with TRBJ1-2; D gene uncertain. Trimming pared 0 bases from V and 8 bases from J, leaving 10 bases between. The CDR3 sequence is 13 residues long. From germline, CDR1 is ENHRY and CDR2 SYGVKD. The CDR3 DNA sequence: TGTGCCATCAGTGAGTCGGAAGGGCGCGGCTACACCTTC. Protein: CAISESEGRGYTF.

The gene calls are TRBV2 and TRBJ2-3; weak D call: TRBD2 (6 bases). This CDR3 has 13 amino acids. The germline V gene encodes CDR1 SNHLY and CDR2 FYNNEI. Trimming took 8 bases from V and 9 from J, leaving 18 bases between them. CDR3 loop: CASGEAGSSTQYF. The CDR3 DNA reads TGTGCCAGCGGGGAGGCCGGCAGCTCCACGCAGTATTTT.

This chain uses TRBV29-1 with TRBJ2-7; D not certain. V lost 5 bases, J lost 6 bases, and 14 bases lay in between. CDR1 is SQVTM and CDR2 is ANQGSEA in the germline V gene. This CDR3 has 12 residues. CDR3 sequence (DNA): TGCAGCGTTTACGACCCCGACGGCGAGCAGTACTTC. This codes for CSVYDPDGEQYF.

V is TRBV10-3 and J is TRBJ1-5, with D hard to call. This CDR3 comprises 12 residues. Germline CDR1 and CDR2: ENHRY and SYGVKD. Trimming stripped 8 bases from V and 5 bases from J, with 10 bases between. CDR3 DNA: TGTGCCATCCGCGACACGGATCAGCCCCAGCATTTT. Residues: CAIRDTDQPQHF.

This chain uses TRBV13 with TRBJ2-3, with 8 positions matching TRBD2. This CDR3 has 17 amino acids. Germline-derived CDR1 and CDR2 are PRHDT and FYEKMQ (reference sequence). Losses at the gene ends were 5 bases for V and 5 bases for J; bases not matched to a gene: 15. The CDR3 loop reads CASSPTPSGSRGDTQYF. CDR3 coding DNA: TGTGCCAGCAGCCCTACCCCGAGCGGGAGTAGAGGAGATACGCAGTATTTT.

The V call is TRBV27, the J call TRBJ1-1, with TRBD1 as a possible D gene (6 bases). The germline CDR1 and CDR2 sequences are MNHEY and SMNVEV (reference sequence). V was shortened by 5 bases and J by 5 bases, with 12 bases between the two germline ends. CDR3 size: 13 residues. The CDR3 DNA reads TGTGCCAGCAGTGAGCAGGGGAGGACTGAAGCTTTCTTT. Translating it yields CASSEQGRTEAFF.

V and J are TRBV5-4 and TRBJ2-5, with D unclear. The ends were cut back, 0 bases at V and 5 bases at J, with 8 bases in the middle. The CDR3 is made up of 13 amino acids. In germline, CDR1 is SGHNT, CDR2 YYREEE (reference sequence). The CDR3 DNA reads as TGTGCCAGCAGCTTGGCCCCCAGTGAGACCCAGTACTTC. This encodes CASSLAPSETQYF. The variable domain in full, completed from reference TRBV5-4 and TRBJ2-5, reads ETGVTQSPTHLIKTRGQQVTLRCSSQSGHNTVSWYQQALGQGPQFIFQYYREEENGRGNFPPRFSGLQFPNYSSELNVNALELDDSALYLCASSLAPSETQYFGPGTRLLVL.

CDR3 region: CASSDLGGPDTQYF. Written as DNA, the CDR3 is TGCGCCAGCAGCGATTTGGGGGGCCCAGATACGCAGTATTTT. The V and J genes are TRBV4-1 and TRBJ2-3; the D call may be TRBD1 or TRBD2 (6 bases each). Trimming stripped 5 bases from V and 4 bases from J, with 13 bases between. CDR3 size: 14 residues. Germline CDR1 MGHRA, CDR2 YSYEKL.

The rearrangement uses TRBV28 and TRBJ2-5; no firm D call. Germline CDR1 is MDHEN and CDR2 is SYDVKM. V lost 2 bases and J 3 bases, leaving 10 bases between the germline ends. The CDR3 is 14 residues long. The CDR3 DNA sequence: TGTGCCAGCAGTTTAAACGGAGCAAAAGAGACCCAGTACTTC. Its protein is CASSLNGAKETQYF.

The V call is TRBV7-3, the J call TRBJ2-1, with 8 bases matching TRBD2. The CDR3 consists of 15 residues. The germline V gene has CDR1 SGHTA and CDR2 FQGTGA. Trimming took 2 bases from V and 4 from J; bases not matched to a gene: 4. CDR3 protein: CASSLQAGDYNEQFF. Written as DNA, the CDR3 is TGTGCCAGCAGCTTACAAGCGGGAGATTACAATGAGCAGTTCTTC. The full variable domain, with the rest looked up from reference TRBV7-3 and TRBJ2-1, is GAGVSQTPSNKVTEKGKYVELRCDPISGHTALYWYRQSLGQGPEFLIYFQGTGAADDSGLPNDRFFAVRPEGSVSTLKIQRTERGDSAVYLCASSLQAGDYNEQFFGPGTRLTVL.

The genes are TRBV12-5 and TRBJ2-2; unclear D gene. CDR3 size: 12 residues. V lost 4 bases, J lost 2 bases, and 2 bases lay in between. Germline V gives CDR1 LGHNT, CDR2 FRNRAP. CDR3 nucleotide sequence: TGTGCTAGTGGTTACAACACCGGGGAGCTGTTTTTT. Translation: CASGYNTGELFF.

This chain joins TRBV19 and TRBJ1-2, with 8 bases identical to TRBD1. Germline CDR1 and CDR2: LNHDA and SQIVND (reference sequence). Germline trimming cut 7 bases from V and 4 bases from J; bases unmatched to any gene: 2. CDR3 length: 12 amino acids. This CDR3 reads CASTDRGYGYTF. The CDR3 DNA reads TGTGCCAGTACTGACAGGGGCTATGGCTACACCTTC.

The V call is TRBV4-2, the J call TRBJ2-7; 7 bases are shared with TRBD1. The CDR3 runs to 18 residues. J was trimmed by 2 bases and V by 0 bases; bases with no gene match: 13. Germline V gene lookup returns CDR1 LGHNA and CDR2 YNFKEQ. The CDR3 bases are TGTGCCAGCAGCCAAGAGGAAGGGGGCGGCCGCGGCACCTACGAGCAGTACTTC. This codes for CASSQEEGGGRGTYEQYF.

The chain uses TRBV29-1 and TRBJ2-3, with 9 bases fitting TRBD1. CDR3 size: 16 residues. V was pared by 0 bases and J by 0 bases, with 4 bases of the junction left unmatched. The germline V gene encodes CDR1 SQVTM and CDR2 ANQGSEA. The CDR3 sequence is CSVEDWTGESTDTQYF. CDR3 coding DNA: TGCAGCGTTGAAGATTGGACAGGGGAGAGCACAGATACGCAGTATTTT.

The table lists this clone with a count of one. The rearrangement links TRBV27 to TRBJ2-3, with 9 bases fitting TRBD1. The CDR3 covers 16 residues. With V trimmed by 2 bases and J by 0 bases, 3 bases remained unmatched. The germline gives CDR1 MNHEY, CDR2 SMNVEV (reference sequence). The CDR3 protein is CASSLPGQGSTDTQYF. The DNA for the CDR3 is TGTGCCAGCAGTTTACCCGGACAGGGGAGCACAGATACGCAGTATTTT.

The gene calls are TRBV28 and TRBJ1-5; D gene unclear. Per germline, CDR1 MDHEN and CDR2 SYDVKM. V was shortened by 5 bases and J by 0 bases, with 8 bases between the two germline ends. The length of the CDR3 is 14 residues. The CDR3 bases are TGTGCCAGCAGTGCTGGGAATAGCAATCAGCCCCAGCATTTT. Translated: CASSAGNSNQPQHF.

This clone showed up just once. The rearrangement links TRBV5-1 to TRBJ1-1; TRBD1 agrees at 11 bases. This CDR3 region has 15 residues. Per the germline V gene, CDR1 is SGHRS and CDR2 is YFSETQ. Trimming removed 4 bases from V and 6 bases from J; junction bases left unmatched: 8. CDR3 nucleotide sequence: TGCGCCAGCAGCCCCTCGGACAGGGGGCTTGCTGAAGCTTTCTTT. Translating it yields CASSPSDRGLAEAFF.

This chain joins TRBV15 and TRBJ2-5; a possible D gene is TRBD2 (5 bases). Looked up from germline, CDR1 is LNHNV and CDR2 is YYDKDF (reference sequence). Trimming stripped 4 bases from V and 4 bases from J, with 16 bases between. This CDR3 is 15 amino acids long. The CDR3 bases are TGTGCCACCAGCACCGATCGGGGAGTTATAGAGACCCAGTACTTC. Amino acid sequence: CATSTDRGVIETQYF.